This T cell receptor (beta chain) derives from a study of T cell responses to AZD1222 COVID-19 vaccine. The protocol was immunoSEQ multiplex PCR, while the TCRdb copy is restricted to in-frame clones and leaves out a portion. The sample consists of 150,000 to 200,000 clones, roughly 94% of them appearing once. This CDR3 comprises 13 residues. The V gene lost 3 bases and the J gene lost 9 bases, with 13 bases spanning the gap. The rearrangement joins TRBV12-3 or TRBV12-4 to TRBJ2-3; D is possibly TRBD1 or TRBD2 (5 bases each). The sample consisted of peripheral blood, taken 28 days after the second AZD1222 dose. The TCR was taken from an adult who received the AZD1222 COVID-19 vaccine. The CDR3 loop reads CASSFSGRGTQYF. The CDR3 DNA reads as TGTGCCAGCAGTTTTTCGGGGCGAGGCACGCAGTATTTT.